This TCR beta chain is from a study of untreated major depressive disorder. Using immunoSEQ multiplex PCR, the repertoire was profiled, and TCRdb retains in-frame clones only, with some absent. In the table there are more than 10,000 clones, about 90% of which are singletons. The V end was cut by 4 bases, the J end by 5 bases, with 17 bases between. The CDR3 loop spans 15 amino acids. Germline V gene data show CDR1 as SGHNT and CDR2 as YENEEA. All participants were of European descent. For at least 8 weeks, patients took no psychiatric medication. CD4+ T cell purity was typically around 95%. Findings and limits, study-wide: CD4+ T cells from depressed patients used TRBV05-01 (Vbeta 5.1) more often than controls. A comparatively small sample limits the generalizability of these findings.

This clone was recorded a few times. Its cognate antigen is unknown. The sequenced sample was CD4+ T cells from PBMCs. The V and J genes are TRBV11-3 and TRBJ2-5; D possibly uses TRBD1 or TRBD2 (5 bases each). The TCR originated in a woman aged 25-40 years with major depressive disorder. CDR3 sequence reads: CASSSRWGPIETQYF. Written as DNA, the CDR3 is TGTGCCAGCAGCTCCCGATGGGGACCAATTGAGACCCAGTACTTC.